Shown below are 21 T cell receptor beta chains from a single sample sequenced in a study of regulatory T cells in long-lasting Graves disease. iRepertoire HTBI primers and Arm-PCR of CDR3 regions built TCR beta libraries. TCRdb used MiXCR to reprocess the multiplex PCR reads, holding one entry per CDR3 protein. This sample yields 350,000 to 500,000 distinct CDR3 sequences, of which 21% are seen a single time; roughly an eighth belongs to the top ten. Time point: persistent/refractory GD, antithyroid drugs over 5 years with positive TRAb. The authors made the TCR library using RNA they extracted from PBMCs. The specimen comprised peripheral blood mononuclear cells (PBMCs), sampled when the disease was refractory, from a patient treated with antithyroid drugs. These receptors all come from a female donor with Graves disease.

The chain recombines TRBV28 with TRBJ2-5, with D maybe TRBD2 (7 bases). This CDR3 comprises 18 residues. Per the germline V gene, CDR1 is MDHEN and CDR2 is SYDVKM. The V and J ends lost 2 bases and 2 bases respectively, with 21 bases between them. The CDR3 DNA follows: TGTGCCAGCAGTTTAAAGGCCGGGGAGGGGGGGCCGCAAGAGACCCAGTACTTC. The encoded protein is CASSLKAGEGGPQETQYF. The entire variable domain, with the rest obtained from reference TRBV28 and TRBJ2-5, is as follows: DVKVTQSSRYLVKRTGEKVFLECVQDMDHENMFWYRQDPGLGLRLIYFSYDVKMKEKGDIPEGYSVSREKKERFSLILESASTNQTSMYLCASSLKAGEGGPQETQYFGPGTRLLVL.

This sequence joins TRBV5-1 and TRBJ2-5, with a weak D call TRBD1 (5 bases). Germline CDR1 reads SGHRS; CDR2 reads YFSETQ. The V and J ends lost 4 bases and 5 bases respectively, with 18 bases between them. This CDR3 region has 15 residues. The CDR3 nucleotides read TGCGCCAGCAGCCTTGGACACACCGCTGGGGAGACCCAGTACTTC. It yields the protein CASSLGHTAGETQYF.

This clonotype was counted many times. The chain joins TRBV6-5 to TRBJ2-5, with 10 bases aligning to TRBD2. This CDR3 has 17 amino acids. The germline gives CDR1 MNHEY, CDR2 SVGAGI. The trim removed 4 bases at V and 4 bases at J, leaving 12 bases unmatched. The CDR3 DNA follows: TGTGCCAGCAGTTCCGAACGAGCGGGAGGGATACGAGAGACCCAGTACTTC. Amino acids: CASSSERAGGIRETQYF.

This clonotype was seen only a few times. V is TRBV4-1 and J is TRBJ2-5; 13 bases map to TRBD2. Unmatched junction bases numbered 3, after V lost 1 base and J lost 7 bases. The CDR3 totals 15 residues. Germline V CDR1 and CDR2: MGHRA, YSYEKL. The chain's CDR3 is CASSQGLAGGPTQYF. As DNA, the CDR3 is TGCGCCAGCAGCCAAGGACTAGCGGGAGGTCCGACCCAGTACTTC.

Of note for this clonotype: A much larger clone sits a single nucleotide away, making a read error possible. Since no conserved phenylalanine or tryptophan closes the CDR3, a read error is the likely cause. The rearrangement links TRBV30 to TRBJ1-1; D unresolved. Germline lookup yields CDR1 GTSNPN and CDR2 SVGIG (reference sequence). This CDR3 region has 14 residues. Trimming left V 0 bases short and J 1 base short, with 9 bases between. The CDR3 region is CAWSVLARNTEAFL. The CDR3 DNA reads TGTGCCTGGAGTGTACTGGCGCGGAACACTGAAGCTTTCTTG.

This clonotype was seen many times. CDR3 DNA sequence: TGTGCCAGCAGCTCAGGACAGGGGGTTTCATCGTACTTC. It yields the protein CASSSGQGVSSYF. The rearrangement uses TRBV6-2 or TRBV6-3 and TRBJ2-7, with 10 bases identical to TRBD1. Germline trimming cut 6 bases from V and 12 bases from J; bases unmatched to any gene: 11. The length of the CDR3 is 13 residues. Germline V lookup: CDR1 MNHEY, CDR2 SVGEGT.

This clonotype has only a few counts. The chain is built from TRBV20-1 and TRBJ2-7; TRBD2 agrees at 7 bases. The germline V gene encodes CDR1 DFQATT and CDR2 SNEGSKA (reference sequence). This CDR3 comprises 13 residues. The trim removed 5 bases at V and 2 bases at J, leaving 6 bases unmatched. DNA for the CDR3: TGCAGTGCTTCTAGGGAGGGACCCTACGAGCAGTACTTC. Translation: CSASREGPYEQYF.

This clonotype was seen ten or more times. The CDR3 DNA follows: TGCAGTGCTAGAGATTACTTGAAGGGACGGCAAGAGACCCAGTACTTC. Encoded protein: CSARDYLKGRQETQYF. The gene calls are TRBV20-1 and TRBJ2-5; D tentatively fits TRBD1 or TRBD2 (5 bases each). Germline V CDR1 and CDR2: DFQATT, SNEGSKA (reference sequence). This CDR3 is built from 16 residues. Trimming pared 0 bases from V and 2 bases from J, leaving 16 bases between.

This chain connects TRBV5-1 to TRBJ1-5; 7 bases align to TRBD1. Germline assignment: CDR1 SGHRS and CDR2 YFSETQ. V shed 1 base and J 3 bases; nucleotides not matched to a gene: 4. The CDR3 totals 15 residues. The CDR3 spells CASSLTGAFNQPQHF. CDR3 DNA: TGCGCCAGCAGCTTGACAGGGGCATTCAATCAGCCCCAGCATTTT.

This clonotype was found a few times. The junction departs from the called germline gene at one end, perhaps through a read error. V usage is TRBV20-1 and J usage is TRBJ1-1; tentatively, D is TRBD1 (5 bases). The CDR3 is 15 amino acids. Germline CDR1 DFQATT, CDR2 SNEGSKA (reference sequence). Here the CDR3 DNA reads TGCAGTGCCAGAGGGACTGGGGACTTACGATATGGAGCTTTCTTT. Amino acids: CSARGTGDLRYGAFF.

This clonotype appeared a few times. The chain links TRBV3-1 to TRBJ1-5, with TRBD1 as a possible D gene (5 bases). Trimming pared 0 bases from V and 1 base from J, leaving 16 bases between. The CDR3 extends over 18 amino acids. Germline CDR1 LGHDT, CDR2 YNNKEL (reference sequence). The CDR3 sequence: CASSQEGPGRVSNQPQHF. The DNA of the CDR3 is TGTGCCAGCAGCCAAGAGGGGCCGGGTCGCGTAAGCAATCAGCCCCAGCATTTT.

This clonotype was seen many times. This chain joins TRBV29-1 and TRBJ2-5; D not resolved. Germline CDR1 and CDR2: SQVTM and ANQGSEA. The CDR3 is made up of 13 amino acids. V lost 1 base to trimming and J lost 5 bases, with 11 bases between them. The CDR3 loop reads CSVEGTAAETQYF. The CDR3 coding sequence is TGCAGCGTTGAAGGTACGGCGGCGGAGACCCAGTACTTC.

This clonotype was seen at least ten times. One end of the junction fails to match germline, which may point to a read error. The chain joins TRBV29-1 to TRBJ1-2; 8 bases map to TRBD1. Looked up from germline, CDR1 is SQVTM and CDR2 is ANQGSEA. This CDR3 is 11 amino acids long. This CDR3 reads CSVGQADRETF. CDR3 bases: TGCAGCGTGGGACAGGCGGACCGCGAGACTTTC.

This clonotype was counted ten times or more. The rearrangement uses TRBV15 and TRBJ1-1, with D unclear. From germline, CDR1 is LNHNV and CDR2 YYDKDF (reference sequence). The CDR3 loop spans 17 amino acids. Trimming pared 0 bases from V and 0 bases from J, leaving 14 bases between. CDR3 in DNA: TGTGCCACCAGCAGAGATCGGACGGCCCTAATGAACACTGAAGCTTTCTTT. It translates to CATSRDRTALMNTEAFF. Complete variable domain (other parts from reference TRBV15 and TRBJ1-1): DAMVIQNPRYQVTQFGKPVTLSCSQTLNHNVMYWYQQKSSQAPKLLFHYYDKDFNNEADTPDNFQSRRPNTSFCFLDIRSPGLGDTAMYLCATSRDRTALMNTEAFFGQGTRLTVV.

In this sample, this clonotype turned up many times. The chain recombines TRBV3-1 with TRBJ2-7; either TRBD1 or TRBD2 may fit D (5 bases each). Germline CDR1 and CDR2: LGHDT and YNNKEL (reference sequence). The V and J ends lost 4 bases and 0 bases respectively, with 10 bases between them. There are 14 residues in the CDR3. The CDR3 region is CASSRDLSSYEQYF. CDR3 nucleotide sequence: TGTGCCAGCAGCCGGGACCTTAGCTCCTACGAGCAGTACTTC.

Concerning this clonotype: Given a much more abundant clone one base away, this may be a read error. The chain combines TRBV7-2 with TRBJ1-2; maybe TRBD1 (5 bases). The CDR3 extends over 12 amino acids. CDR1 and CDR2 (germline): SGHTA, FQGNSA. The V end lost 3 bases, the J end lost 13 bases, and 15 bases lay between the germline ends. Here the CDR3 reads CASSFRERACTF. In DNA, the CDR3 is TGTGCCAGCAGCTTCAGGGAAAGAGCCTGCACCTTC.

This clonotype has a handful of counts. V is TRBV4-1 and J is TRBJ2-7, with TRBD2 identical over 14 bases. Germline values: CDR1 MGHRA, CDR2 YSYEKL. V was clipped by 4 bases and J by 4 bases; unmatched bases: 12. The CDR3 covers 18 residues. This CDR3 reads CASSRVFTGTSGSYEQYF. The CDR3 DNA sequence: TGCGCCAGCAGCCGGGTATTCACCGGGACTAGCGGGAGTTACGAGCAGTACTTC.

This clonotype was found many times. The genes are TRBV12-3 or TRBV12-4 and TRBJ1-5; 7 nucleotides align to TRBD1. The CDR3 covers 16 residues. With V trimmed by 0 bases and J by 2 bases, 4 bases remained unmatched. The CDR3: CASSLAVDRGNQPQHF. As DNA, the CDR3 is TGTGCCAGCAGTTTAGCAGTAGACAGGGGCAATCAGCCCCAGCATTTT.

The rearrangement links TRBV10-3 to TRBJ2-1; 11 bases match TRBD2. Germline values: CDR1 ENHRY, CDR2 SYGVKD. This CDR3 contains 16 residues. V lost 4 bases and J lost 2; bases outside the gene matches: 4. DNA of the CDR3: TGTGCCATCAGTGGTTTAGCGGGAGGGACCTACAATGAGCAGTTCTTC. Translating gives CAISGLAGGTYNEQFF.

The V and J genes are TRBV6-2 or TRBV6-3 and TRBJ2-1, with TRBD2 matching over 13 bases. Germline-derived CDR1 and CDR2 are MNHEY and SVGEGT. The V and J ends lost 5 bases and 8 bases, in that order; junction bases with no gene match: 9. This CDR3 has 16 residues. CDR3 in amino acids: CASSDMGLAGFYEQFF. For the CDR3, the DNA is TGTGCCAGCAGTGATATGGGACTAGCGGGATTCTATGAGCAGTTCTTC.

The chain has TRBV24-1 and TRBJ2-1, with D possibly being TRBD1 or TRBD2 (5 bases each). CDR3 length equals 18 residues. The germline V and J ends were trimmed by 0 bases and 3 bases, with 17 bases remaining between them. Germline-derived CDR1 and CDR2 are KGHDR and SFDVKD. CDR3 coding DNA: TGTGCCACCAGTGATTTGAAGAGGGACCCTTTCAGCTACAATGAGCAGTTCTTC. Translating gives CATSDLKRDPFSYNEQFF.